This is a list of T cell receptor beta chains from one sample in a study of blood T cell repertoires in COVID-19. Only in-frame clones appear in the TCRdb table, and some are missing; sequencing was by immunoSEQ multiplex PCR. This table holds 270,000 or so clones, approximately 85% found once. Specimen: PBMCs or T cells enriched from blood (not recorded which). These receptors were taken from a woman in her 50s who had been exposed to COVID-19. Each CDR3 is given with its conserved first and last residue. Expanded clones get a size class; other rows say once, few or many, or leave the size out.

TRBJ2-2	TRBV28	NA	CASSFLQELGGELFF
TRBJ1-2	TRBV2	NA	CASSGTGIYGYTF
TRBJ2-3	TRBV19	few	CASSIGPYRGTDTQYF
TRBJ1-1	TRBV28	few	CASSLTRANTEAFF
TRBJ2-2	TRBV2	NA	CASRPGLNTGELFF
TRBJ1-1	TRBV27	NA	CASSSTGPDSEAFF
TRBJ1-3	TRBV18	NA	CASSPGQAGAGNTIYF
TRBJ2-2	TRBV21-1	few	CASSNGRTGAINTGELFF
TRBJ1-1	TRBV2	once	CASRALIEAFF
TRBJ2-7	TRBV3-1/TRBV3-2	few	CASSPGSGGVAEQYF
TRBJ2-7	TRBV20-1	NA	CSASDPRDSTYEQYF
TRBJ2-7	TRBV6-2/TRBV6-3	NA	CASSPATGRPLYEQYF
TRBJ2-1	TRBV3-1/TRBV3-2	NA	CASSPSVAGGRGEQFF
TRBJ1-6	TRBV9	few	CASSVAMQGSPLHF
TRBJ2-7	TRBV19	NA	CASSRQGGPYEQYF
TRBJ1-2	TRBV15	NA	CATSRIPQGNYGYTF
TRBJ2-2	TRBV4-3	NA	CASSKGPGTGELFF
TRBJ2-7	TRBV18	NA	CASSPGTGWYYEQYF
TRBJ2-7	TRBV11-2	NA	CASTPLTSGSFREQYF
TRBJ2-3	TRBV24-1	NA	CATSESLAGGTDTQYF
TRBJ2-5	TRBV7-2	NA	CASSLGRERETQYF
TRBJ2-7	TRBV2	NA	CASSDGTTDEQYF
TRBJ1-4	TRBV7-2	NA	CASSLGPGGANEKLFF
TRBJ2-3	TRBV6-1	NA	CASSEVFQGTDTQYF
TRBJ2-5	TRBV11-2	few	CASSLQRGGTQYF
TRBJ1-2	TRBV3-1/TRBV3-2	NA	CASSHSTGLKSYTF
TRBJ2-2	TRBV6-5	NA	CATRRDSNTGELFF
TRBJ1-1	TRBV23-1	NA	CASSPRRGPEAFF
TRBJ1-1	TRBV3-1/TRBV3-2	NA	CASSRRGQWNTEAFF
TRBJ1-1	TRBV13	NA	CASSSGGYTEAFF
TRBJ1-4	TRBV28	NA	CASNTIGRATNEKLFF
TRBJ1-2	TRBV5-4	NA	CASSLLGAGYTF
TRBJ1-2	TRBV18	NA	CASSPYGTGDGYTF
TRBJ2-2	TRBV15	NA	CATSRDLLGTPNTGELFF
TRBJ2-7	TRBV9	NA	CASSVAWGRGSEQYF
TRBJ1-5	TRBV19	NA	CASSIYGYSNQPQHF
TRBJ1-1	TRBV29-1	once	CSVESRDRGPKAFF
TRBJ1-1	TRBV6-5	NA	CASSYQQGAAFF
TRBJ1-1	TRBV6-5	NA	CASSYYLTGIATEAFF
TRBJ1-2	TRBV20-1	NA	CSAVQYYGYTF
TRBJ1-5	TRBV6-5	NA	CASSYSVGHSNQPQHF
TRBJ1-1	TRBV12-3/TRBV12-4	NA	CASSRQADSEAFF
TRBJ2-1	TRBV2	NA	CASSQGGGGNNEQFF
TRBJ1-1	TRBV28	NA	CASSPRYTEAFF
TRBJ1-2	TRBV10-1	NA	CASSEYSYGYTF
TRBJ1-1	TRBV7-2	NA	CASSYRNPTEAFF
TRBJ2-2	TRBV3-1/TRBV3-2	NA	CASSQATGPANTGELFF
TRBJ1-1	TRBV5-6	NA	CASSLQQGNGEAFF
TRBJ2-3	TRBV7-2	NA	CASSFGLAGGGDTQYF
TRBJ2-3	TRBV10-2	NA	CASSEWGLAGGPPTDTQYF
TRBJ1-2	TRBV5-6	NA	CASSSTGQGGYGYTF
TRBJ2-7	TRBV18	once	CASSPDRVANEQYF
TRBJ2-3	TRBV5-8	NA	CASSFGQGSSTDTQYF
TRBJ1-1	TRBV10-1	few	CASSIYRNTEAFF
TRBJ1-5	TRBV10-3	NA	CAIRDPNQPQHF